The 15 T cell receptor beta chains presented below share a single source sample, sequenced in a study of T cells in Graves' hyperthyroidism and ophthalmopathy (dated by TCRdb to the late 2010s). The library relied on multiplex PCR. Data came from an Illumina HiSeq 2000. Amplification of TCR beta CDR3 regions was carried out from RNA transcripts. A first-round RT-PCR of the TCR CDR3 used the HTBI primer set with the Qiagen OneStep RT-PCR kit. TCRdb itself trimmed the public reads at Q25 with fastp, ran MiXCR and retained productive beta chains. CDR3 protein duplicates are merged, each entry listing the most common genes and DNA. This sample holds nearly 750,000 distinct CDR3 sequences; 30% to 40% were observed only once. Approximately 31% of the sample comes from the top ten. The sample was blood. These receptor sequences come from a woman aged 40 to 55 with Graves' hyperthyroidism.

As for this clonotype: This sequence may be a read error, since a much larger clone differs from it by one base. The chain links TRBV7-8 to TRBJ2-2; perhaps TRBD1 as D (5 bases). This CDR3 contains 13 residues. Germline-derived CDR1 and CDR2 are SGHVS and FQNEAQ. The V and J ends lost 11 bases and 5 bases respectively, with 15 bases between them. The CDR3 is CALRTAGTGELFF. Here the CDR3 DNA reads TGTGCCCTGAGAACTGCAGGGACCGGGGAGCTGTTTTTT.

This clonotype was recorded a few times. The chain employs TRBV10-3 and TRBJ2-3; D perhaps matches TRBD2 (6 bases). Germline loops: CDR1 ENHRY, CDR2 SYGVKD. This CDR3 region has 12 residues. V lost 8 bases and J 5 bases, leaving 11 bases between the germline ends. For the CDR3, the DNA is TGTGCCATCGTTGATAGCGGAGATACGCAGTATTTT. It yields the protein CAIVDSGDTQYF.

This clonotype was seen at least ten times. The rearrangement uses TRBV10-3 and TRBJ2-6; 8 positions match TRBD1. This CDR3 region has 16 residues. Germline V gene sequence: CDR1 ENHRY, CDR2 SYGVKD. V dropped 6 bases and J dropped 1; count of bases not matched to a gene: 5. The CDR3 protein is CAISGQGASGANVLTF. DNA for the CDR3: TGTGCCATCAGCGGACAGGGTGCATCTGGGGCCAACGTCCTGACTTTC.

This clonotype was recorded at least ten times. The chain uses TRBV5-1 and TRBJ2-2; maybe TRBD2 (6 bases). The V end lost 1 base, the J end lost 4 bases, and 8 bases lay between the germline ends. The CDR3 has 14 residues. Germline-derived CDR1 and CDR2 are SGHRS and YFSETQ. CDR3 sequence (DNA): TGCGCCAGCAGCTTGACCGGGAGCACCGGGGAGCTGTTTTTT. Translating gives CASSLTGSTGELFF.

The V gene is TRBV12-3 or TRBV12-4, the J gene TRBJ1-2; 8 positions agree with TRBD1. The ends lost 1 base at V and 8 bases at J; junction bases unmatched: 6. This CDR3 region has 14 residues. The CDR3 DNA reads TGTGCCAGCAGTTTAGTGACAGGGGCGCGCGGCTACACCTTC. It translates to CASSLVTGARGYTF.

Only a few counts were recorded for this clonotype. V is TRBV2 and J is TRBJ1-4; D is uncertain. Germline assignment: CDR1 SNHLY and CDR2 FYNNEI. The CDR3 has 16 amino acids. Between the trimmed V and J ends, which lost 3 bases and 0 bases, there was a span of 11 bases. The CDR3 here is CASSERALATNEKLFF. CDR3 DNA: TGTGCCAGCAGTGAGAGGGCTTTAGCAACTAATGAAAAACTGTTTTTT.

This chain connects TRBV20-1 to TRBJ1-5; no definite D call. Germline-derived CDR1 and CDR2 are DFQATT and SNEGSKA (reference sequence). Between the trimmed V and J ends, which lost 5 bases and 3 bases, there was a span of 14 bases. This CDR3 region has 14 residues. CDR3 bases: TGCAGTGCTTTTGCGGCCGACAACAATCAGCCCCAGCATTTT. It codes for CSAFAADNNQPQHF.

A note on this clonotype: With a much larger clone just one base away, this may be a read error. V gene TRBV20-1 combines with J gene TRBJ1-3; D is perhaps TRBD1 (5 bases). The CDR3 covers 14 residues. The V end was cut by 8 bases, the J end by 1 base, with 15 bases between. Germline CDR1 DFQATT, CDR2 SNEGSKA (reference sequence). The chain's CDR3 is CSTTGELSGNTIYF. For the CDR3, the DNA is TGCAGTACAACGGGGGAGTTATCTGGAAACACCATATATTTT.

This clonotype was counted only a few times. The chain joins TRBV5-1 to TRBJ1-1; 8 bases align to TRBD1. V was pared by 4 bases and J by 11 bases, with 13 bases of the junction left unmatched. There are 14 residues in the CDR3. The germline gives CDR1 SGHRS, CDR2 YFSETQ. Here the CDR3 reads CASSQGTWTGLAFF. The CDR3 DNA is TGCGCCAGCAGCCAGGGAACTTGGACAGGGCTCGCTTTCTTT.

V is TRBV4-3 and J is TRBJ1-5; 10 nucleotides agree with TRBD1. The CDR3 totals 17 residues. CDR1 is LGHNA and CDR2 is YSLEER in the germline V gene. J was trimmed by 7 bases and V by 0 bases; bases with no gene match: 9. The CDR3 loop reads CASSQDRTGGLKQPQHF. DNA for the CDR3: TGCGCCAGCAGCCAAGATCGGACAGGGGGGTTAAAACAGCCCCAGCATTTT.

This sequence joins TRBV19 and TRBJ1-4; 8 bases line up with TRBD1. J gave up 0 bases and V 7 bases, and 10 bases lay outside the gene matches. The CDR3 is 17 amino acids. Germline-derived CDR1 and CDR2 are LNHDA and SQIVND (reference sequence). The CDR3 sequence is CASTAWGTGATNEKLFF. CDR3 nucleotides: TGTGCCAGTACCGCGTGGGGGACAGGAGCAACTAATGAAAAACTGTTTTTT.

In this sample, this clonotype turned up a few times. The CDR3 does not end in the conserved phenylalanine or tryptophan, so this is likely a read error. The chain links TRBV10-3 to TRBJ1-6; TRBD1 matches 7 bases. The germline gives CDR1 ENHRY, CDR2 SYGVKD. The CDR3 has 15 residues. V shed 3 bases, J shed 6 bases, and the junction held 5 bases outside the gene matches. CDR3 region: CAISDGTVPNSPLHL. The DNA of the CDR3 is TGTGCCATCAGTGACGGGACAGTACCTAATTCACCCCTCCACCTT.

This clonotype was recorded once. A junction boundary mismatches the germline segment, possibly from a read error. This sequence joins TRBV10-2 and TRBJ1-5; D is possibly TRBD1 (6 bases). Germline V gene data show CDR1 as WSHSY and CDR2 as SAAADI. The CDR3 consists of 17 residues. The CDR3 sequence is CASSGGQSRYSSQPQHF. The DNA for the CDR3 is TGCGCCAGCAGTGGAGGACAGAGCCGGTATAGCAGTCAGCCCCAGCATTTT.

This clonotype appeared many times. The genes are TRBV9 and TRBJ1-6; 7 bases agree with TRBD1. Trimming took 3 bases from V and 11 from J; bases not matched to a gene: 14. CDR1 SGDLS and CDR2 YYNGEE come from the germline V gene. This CDR3 region has 16 residues. Here the CDR3 DNA reads TGTGCCAGCAGCGCCCAGGACAGGCATAAGGGTGCACCCCTCCACTTT. It specifies CASSAQDRHKGAPLHF.

This clonotype has only one observation. J is TRBJ1-2 and V is TRBV7-2; D possibly corresponds to TRBD1 (6 bases). V was trimmed by 0 bases and J by 8 bases, leaving 25 bases between them. There are 18 residues in the CDR3. Germline loops: CDR1 SGHTA, CDR2 FQGNSA. The DNA for the CDR3 is TGTGCCAGCAGCTTAGCTGGGGGGCGCTGGACAAAACTGGGGGGCTACACCTTC. This codes for CASSLAGGRWTKLGGYTF.